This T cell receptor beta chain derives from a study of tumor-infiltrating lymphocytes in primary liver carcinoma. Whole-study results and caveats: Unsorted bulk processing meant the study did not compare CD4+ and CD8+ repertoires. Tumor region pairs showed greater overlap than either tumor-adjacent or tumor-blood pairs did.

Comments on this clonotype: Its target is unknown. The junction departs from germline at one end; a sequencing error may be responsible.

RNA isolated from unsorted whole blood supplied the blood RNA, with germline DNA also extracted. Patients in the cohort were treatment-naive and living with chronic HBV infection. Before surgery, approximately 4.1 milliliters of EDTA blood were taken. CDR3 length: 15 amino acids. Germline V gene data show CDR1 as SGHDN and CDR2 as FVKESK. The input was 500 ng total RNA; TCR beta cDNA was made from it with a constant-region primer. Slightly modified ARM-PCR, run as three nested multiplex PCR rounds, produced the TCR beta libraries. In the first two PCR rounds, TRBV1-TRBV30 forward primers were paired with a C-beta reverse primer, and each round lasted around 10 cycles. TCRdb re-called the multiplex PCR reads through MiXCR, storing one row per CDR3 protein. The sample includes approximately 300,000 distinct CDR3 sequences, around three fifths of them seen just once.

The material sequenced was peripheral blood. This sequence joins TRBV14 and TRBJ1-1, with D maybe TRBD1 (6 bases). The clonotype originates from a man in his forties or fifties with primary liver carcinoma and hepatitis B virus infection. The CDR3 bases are TGTGCCAGCAGCCAATGGAGGGGGGACAACACTGTAGCTTTCTTT. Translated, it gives CASSQWRGDNTVAFF.